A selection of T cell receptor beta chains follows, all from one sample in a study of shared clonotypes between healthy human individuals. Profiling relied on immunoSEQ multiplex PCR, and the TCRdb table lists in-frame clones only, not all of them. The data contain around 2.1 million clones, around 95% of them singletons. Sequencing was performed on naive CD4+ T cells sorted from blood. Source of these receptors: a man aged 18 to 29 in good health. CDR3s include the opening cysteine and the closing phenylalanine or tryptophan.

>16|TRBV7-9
CASTPDRGRTAGELFF
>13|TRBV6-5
CASRRQGTGELFF
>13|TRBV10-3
CAISESQNYGYTF
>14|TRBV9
CASSRLAASYEQYF
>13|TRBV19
CASSITGKETQYF
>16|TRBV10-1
CASSEKMTGPSYEQYF
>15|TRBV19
CASSMEGQGDSPLHF
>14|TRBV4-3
CASSPARGQGRKYF
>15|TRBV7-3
CASSLLAGPTGELFF
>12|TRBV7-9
CASSSPSGEQYF
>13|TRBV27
CASRWGQYYGYTF
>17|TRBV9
CASSSSSGRDLKETQYF
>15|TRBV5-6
CASSFRGLSNQPQHF
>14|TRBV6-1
CASSVKEGSTEAFF
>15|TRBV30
CAWRDLTGATDTQYF
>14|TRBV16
CASSQSNINTEAFF
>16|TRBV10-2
CASIRGVFGMNTEAFF
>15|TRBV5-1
CASSPPSGVVDTQYF
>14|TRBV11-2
CASSPGGESGELFF
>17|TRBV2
CASHEDRGVSIANEQFF
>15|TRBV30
CAWSVLGAYNSPLHF
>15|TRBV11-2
CASSSRAGPYNEQFF
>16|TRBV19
CASSTGQGWSSYEQYF
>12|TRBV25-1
CASSDKRFEAFF
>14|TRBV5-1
CASSLGTGGNTIYF
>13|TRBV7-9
CASSLGVGNTIYF
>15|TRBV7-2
CASSLGHTWSYGYTF
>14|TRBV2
CASSDRDRATEAFF
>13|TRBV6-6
CASSPFYRYEQYF
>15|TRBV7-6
CASSLRDSSSNEQFF
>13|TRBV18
CASSSGRKETQYF
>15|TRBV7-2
CASSTWDSPSDEQFF
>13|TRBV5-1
CASSRWVDTEAFF
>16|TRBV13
CASSLKLAGVTDTQYF